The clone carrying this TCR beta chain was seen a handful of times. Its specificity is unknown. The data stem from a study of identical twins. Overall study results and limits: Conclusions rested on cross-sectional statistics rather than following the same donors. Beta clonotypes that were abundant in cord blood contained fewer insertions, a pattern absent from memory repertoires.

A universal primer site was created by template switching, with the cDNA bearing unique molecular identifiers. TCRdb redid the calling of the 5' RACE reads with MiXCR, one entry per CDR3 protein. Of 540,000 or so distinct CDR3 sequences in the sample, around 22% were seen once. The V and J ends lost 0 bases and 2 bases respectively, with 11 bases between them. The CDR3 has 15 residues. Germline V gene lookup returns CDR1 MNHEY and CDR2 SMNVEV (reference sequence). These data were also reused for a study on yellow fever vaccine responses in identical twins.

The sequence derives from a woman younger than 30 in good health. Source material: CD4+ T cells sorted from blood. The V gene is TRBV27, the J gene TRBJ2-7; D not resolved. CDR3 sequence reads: CASSLSIRATYEQYF. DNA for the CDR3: TGTGCCAGCAGTTTATCGATCCGCGCGACCTACGAGCAGTACTTC.